These T cell receptor beta chains were read from a single sample in a study of T cells in localized non-small cell lung cancer. Profiled with immunoSEQ multiplex PCR; TCRdb holds only in-frame clones, not every one. The sample shows 90,000 to 100,000 clones, about nine tenths of them seen only once. The sample consisted of PBMCs, taken before any cancer treatment. All receptors come from a woman aged 40 to 75 with stage II squamous cell lung carcinoma. Each CDR3 is given with its conserved first and last residue. A D gene is named only where the DNA matches it firmly. Size tells how often a clone was seen (once, few, many) or the class of an expanded clone, and some rows leave it out.

J gene	clone size	D gene	V gene	CDR3 DNA	CDR3 protein
TRBJ2-3	.	.	TRBV11-3	TGTGCCAGCAGCTCCGGGACTTTAGGCACAGATACGCAGTATTTT	CASSSGTLGTDTQYF
TRBJ2-3	once	.	TRBV6-5	TGTGCCAGCAGTTACTCCGCCATACCCTCTACAGATACGCAGTATTTT	CASSYSAIPSTDTQYF
TRBJ1-6	once	.	TRBV7-2	TGTGCCAGCAGCTTTTCTAATTCACCCCTCCACTTT	CASSFSNSPLHF
TRBJ2-3	.	.	TRBV15	TGTGCCACCAGCAGAGTTGGGAGCACAGATACGCAGTATTTT	CATSRVGSTDTQYF
TRBJ2-5	.	.	TRBV9	TGTGCCAGCAGCGTAGGCCCAAATCAAGAGACCCAGTACTTC	CASSVGPNQETQYF
TRBJ1-5	few	.	TRBV7-2	TGTGCCAGCAGCCGCGGGTCGGTTCTCAATCAGCCCCAGCATTTT	CASSRGSVLNQPQHF
TRBJ2-3	.	TRBD1	TRBV11-2	TGTGCCAGCAGCCCGCCGGGACAGGGCCCCACAGATACGCAGTATTTT	CASSPPGQGPTDTQYF
TRBJ1-1	.	TRBD1	TRBV5-1	TGCGCCAGCAGCTTTGGCGAACAGGGGTACACTGAAGCTTTCTTT	CASSFGEQGYTEAFF
TRBJ2-2	once	.	TRBV7-8	TGTGCCAGCGTCCCGGCAGAGAACACCGGGGAGCTGTTTTTT	CASVPAENTGELFF
TRBJ2-7	.	.	TRBV7-8	TGTGCCAGCAGCTCGGTGGGGCTATCCAGCTCCTACGAGCAGTACTTC	CASSSVGLSSSYEQYF
TRBJ2-2	.	.	TRBV28	TGTGCCAGCAGAAAACAGGGTTTTGTCACCGGGGAGCTGTTTTTT	CASRKQGFVTGELFF